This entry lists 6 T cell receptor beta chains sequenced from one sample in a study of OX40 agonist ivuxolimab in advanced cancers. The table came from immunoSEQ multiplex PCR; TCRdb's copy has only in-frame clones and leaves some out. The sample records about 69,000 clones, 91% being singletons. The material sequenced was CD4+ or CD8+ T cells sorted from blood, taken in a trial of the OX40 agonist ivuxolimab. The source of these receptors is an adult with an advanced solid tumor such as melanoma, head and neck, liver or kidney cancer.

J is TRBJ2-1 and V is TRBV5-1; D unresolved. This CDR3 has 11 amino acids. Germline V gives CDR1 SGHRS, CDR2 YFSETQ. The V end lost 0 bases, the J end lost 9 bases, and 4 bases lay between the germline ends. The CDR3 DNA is TGCGCCAGCAGCTTGGTGAGTGAGCAGTTCTTC. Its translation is CASSLVSEQFF.

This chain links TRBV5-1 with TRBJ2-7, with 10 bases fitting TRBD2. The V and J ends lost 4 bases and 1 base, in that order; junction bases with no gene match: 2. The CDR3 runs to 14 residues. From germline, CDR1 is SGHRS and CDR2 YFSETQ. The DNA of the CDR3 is TGCGCCAGCAGCCGGACTAGCGGATCCTACGAGCAGTACTTC. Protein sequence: CASSRTSGSYEQYF.

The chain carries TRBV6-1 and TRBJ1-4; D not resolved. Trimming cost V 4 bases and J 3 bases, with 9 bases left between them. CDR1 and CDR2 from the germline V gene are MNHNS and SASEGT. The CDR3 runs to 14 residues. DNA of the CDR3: TGTGCCAGCAGTGCGTTCACAGCTAATGAAAAACTGTTTTTT. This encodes CASSAFTANEKLFF.

DNA for the CDR3: TGCGCCAGCAGCTATACTAGCGGGAGTGGAAATGAGCAGTTCTTC. Amino acids: CASSYTSGSGNEQFF. This chain joins TRBV5-1 and TRBJ2-1; 11 nucleotides match TRBD2. Germline-derived CDR1 and CDR2 are SGHRS and YFSETQ. The ends lost 3 bases at V and 7 bases at J; junction bases unmatched: 6. This CDR3 is 15 amino acids long. Variable domain in full (rest from reference TRBV5-1 and TRBJ2-1): KAGVTQTPRYLIKTRGQQVTLSCSPISGHRSVSWYQQTPGQGLQFLFEYFSETQRNKGNFPGRFSGRQFSNSRSEMNVSTLELGDSALYLCASSYTSGSGNEQFFGPGTRLTVL.

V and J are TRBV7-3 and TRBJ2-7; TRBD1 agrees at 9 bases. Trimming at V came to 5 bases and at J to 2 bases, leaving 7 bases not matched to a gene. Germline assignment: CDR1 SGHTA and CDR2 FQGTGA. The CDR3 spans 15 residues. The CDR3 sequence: CASSIAGTGPYEQYF. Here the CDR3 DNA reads TGTGCCAGCAGCATCGCCGGGACAGGGCCCTACGAGCAGTACTTC.

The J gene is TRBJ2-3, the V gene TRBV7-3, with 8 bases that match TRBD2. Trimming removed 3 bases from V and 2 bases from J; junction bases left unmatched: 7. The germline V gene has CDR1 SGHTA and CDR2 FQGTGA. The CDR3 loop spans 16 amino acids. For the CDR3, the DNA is TGTGCCAGCAGCTTCCGGGGTAGCGGGAACACAGATACGCAGTATTTT. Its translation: CASSFRGSGNTDTQYF.